This T cell receptor (beta chain) is from a study of siplizumab effects on memory and regulatory T cells. V was shortened by 3 bases and J by 5 bases, with 13 bases between the two germline ends. CDR1 is KGHSH and CDR2 is LQKENI in the germline V gene. The CDR3 is made up of 14 amino acids. Generated by immunoSEQ multiplex PCR, the TCRdb table keeps only in-frame clones and is missing some. The data contain some 100,000 clones, approximately 92% of them singletons. General observations from the study: Naive T cells looked more diverse than memory cells and looked like major alloresponse contributors. Alloreactive sequences tracing back to unstimulated CD4+ memory cells were significantly reduced by siplizumab.

Concerning this clone itself: Its antigen is unidentified.

Material: non-Treg CD4+ T cells sorted from blood. V is TRBV18 and J is TRBJ1-2, with a tentative D call TRBD1 (6 bases). This TCR came from a human donor in good health. Here the CDR3 reads CASSPYDRRYGYTF. The CDR3 nucleotides read TGTGCCAGCTCACCGTACGACAGGAGGTATGGCTACACCTTC.